One and the same sample provided the 24 T cell receptor beta chains below, sequenced in a study of cytomegalovirus exposure and HLA in healthy donors. Researchers ran the PCR with 60 Vbeta and 13 Jbeta primers. Generated by immunoSEQ multiplex PCR, the TCRdb table keeps only in-frame clones and is missing some. Among roughly 130,000 clones listed, about 80% were seen once. The sequenced material came from PBMCs. These TCRs come from a middle-aged man in good health and CMV-seronegative.

The chain joins TRBV4-1 to TRBJ2-5, with TRBD2 matching 14 bases. V gave up 1 base and J gave up 12 bases; unmatched junction bases: 13. The CDR3 loop spans 17 amino acids. The germline V gene has CDR1 MGHRA and CDR2 YSYEKL. In DNA form, the CDR3 reads TGCGCCAGCAGCCAAGGGGGACTAGCGGGGGCCCTGGAAACCAAGTACTTC. Its protein product is CASSQGGLAGALETKYF.

A word on this clone: The CDR3 does not end in the conserved phenylalanine or tryptophan, so this is likely a read error. The V and J genes are TRBV5-8 and TRBJ2-3, with a possible D match to TRBD2 (6 bases). There are 14 residues in the CDR3. The V gene's germline CDR1 is SGHTS and CDR2 YDEGEE. V lost 1 base and J lost 1, with 7 bases in between. The CDR3 region has the DNA TGTGCCAGCAGCTTGCCTAGCGGCACAGATACGCAGTATGTT. It specifies CASSLPSGTDTQYV.

The chain links TRBV2 to TRBJ1-2; 12 positions agree with TRBD1. Germline CDR1 is SNHLY and CDR2 is FYNNEI. The CDR3 is made up of 14 amino acids. The trim removed 10 bases at V and 7 bases at J, leaving 10 bases unmatched. The CDR3 loop reads CATSPGQGAGGYTF. The CDR3 nucleotides read TGTGCCACCTCTCCGGGACAGGGGGCAGGTGGCTACACCTTC.

The chain uses TRBV4-1 and TRBJ2-5; possible D gene TRBD1, 5 bases. The CDR3 loop spans 15 amino acids. Deletions cut 0 bases from V and 11 bases from J, with 19 bases between. Germline V gene lookup returns CDR1 MGHRA and CDR2 YSYEKL. The DNA of the CDR3 is TGCGCCAGCAGCCAAGATATCAGGCCCAGGGCAGGGCAGTACTTC. Its protein product is CASSQDIRPRAGQYF.

The J gene is TRBJ1-1, the V gene TRBV6-4; 8 bases agree with TRBD1. Per the germline V gene, CDR1 is MRHNA and CDR2 is SNTAGT. The CDR3 totals 13 residues. The junction had 11 bases not matched to a gene; V was cut back by 11 bases and J by 6 bases. DNA of the CDR3: TGTGCCGGTAGGGACAGGCTGTTCGCTGAAGCTTTCTTT. It codes for CAGRDRLFAEAFF.

V and J are TRBV10-1 and TRBJ2-7; 11 bases match TRBD2. Germline values: CDR1 WNHNN, CDR2 SYGVQD (reference sequence). CDR3 size: 14 residues. The trim removed 8 bases at V and 6 bases at J, leaving 9 bases unmatched. CDR3 in amino acids: CASCGSGGACEQYF. DNA of the CDR3: TGCGCCAGCTGTGGTAGCGGGGGGGCTTGCGAGCAGTACTTC.

This chain connects TRBV2 to TRBJ1-5; TRBD1 is a possible D gene (6 bases). CDR3 length: 19 residues. V lost 6 bases and J 0 bases, leaving 24 bases between the germline ends. Germline CDR1 and CDR2: SNHLY and FYNNEI. The chain's CDR3 is CASRARGWTADYSNQPQHF. The DNA for the CDR3 is TGTGCCAGCAGGGCTCGGGGTTGGACAGCCGATTATAGCAATCAGCCCCAGCATTTT.

In this sample, this clone turned up a few times. The chain combines TRBV9 with TRBJ1-1; TRBD1 might be the D (6 bases). The ends were cut back, 4 bases at V and 3 bases at J, with 16 bases in the middle. CDR1 and CDR2 from the germline V gene are SGDLS and YYNGEE. This CDR3 spans 15 amino acids. The CDR3 DNA reads TGTGCCAGCAGCCCAGTTTCAGGGGAATACACTGAAGCTTTCTTT. Its translation: CASSPVSGEYTEAFF.

The rearrangement links TRBV5-1 to TRBJ2-1; TRBD2 is a possible D gene (6 bases). Per germline, CDR1 SGHRS and CDR2 YFSETQ. CDR3 length: 14 residues. V was cut by 4 bases and J by 9 bases, with 17 bases left in between. The CDR3 sequence: CASSRTSGVIEQFF. The DNA of the CDR3 is TGCGCCAGCAGCCGGACGTCGGGAGTCATTGAGCAGTTCTTC.

This chain connects TRBV18 to TRBJ2-7; 12 positions match TRBD1. CDR1 and CDR2 from the germline V gene are KGHSH and LQKENI. The V gene end was trimmed by 0 bases and the J gene end by 0 bases; junction bases not matched to a gene: 3. The CDR3 extends over 17 amino acids. The CDR3: CASSPPTGQGASYEQYF. The DNA of the CDR3 is TGTGCCAGCTCACCACCCACGGGACAGGGGGCCTCCTACGAGCAGTACTTC. The whole variable domain, filled in from reference TRBV18 and TRBJ2-7, reads NAGVMQNPRHLVRRRGQEARLRCSPMKGHSHVYWYRQLPEEGLKFMVYLQKENIIDESGMPKERFSAEFPKEGPSILRIQQVVRGDSAAYFCASSPPTGQGASYEQYFGPGTRLTVT.

Only one count was recorded for this clone. The chain carries TRBV30 and TRBJ1-4; D gene ambiguous. This CDR3 is built from 13 residues. The V end was cut by 4 bases, the J end by 5 bases, with 11 bases between. From germline, CDR1 is GTSNPN and CDR2 SVGIG (reference sequence). CDR3 nucleotide sequence: TGTGCCTGGAACGGGGAAATCAATGAAAAACTGTTTTTT. Its protein is CAWNGEINEKLFF.

The sample holds one count of this clone. The chain uses TRBV2 and TRBJ2-7; 7 bases are shared with TRBD1. This CDR3 is 11 amino acids long. Trimming at V came to 3 bases and at J to 11 bases, leaving 4 bases not matched to a gene. Germline CDR1 reads SNHLY; CDR2 reads FYNNEI. The CDR3 nucleotides read TGTGCCAGCAGTGAGCAGGGGGTAGAGTACTTC. Translated, it gives CASSEQGVEYF.

This clone appeared a single time. The chain recombines TRBV5-1 with TRBJ2-1; 15 bases agree with TRBD2. With V trimmed by 8 bases and J by 7 bases, 7 bases remained unmatched. Germline CDR1 reads SGHRS; CDR2 reads YFSETQ. The CDR3 runs 15 residues. The chain's CDR3 is CARKAGTSGRNEQFF. DNA for the CDR3: TGCGCCAGAAAAGCCGGGACTAGCGGGAGGAATGAGCAGTTCTTC.

The chain has TRBV6-5 and TRBJ2-7; 10 bases match TRBD2. The CDR3 consists of 15 residues. J was trimmed by 2 bases and V by 0 bases; bases with no gene match: 1. Germline assignment: CDR1 MNHEY and CDR2 SVGAGI. The CDR3 sequence is CASSYSGTSAYEQYF. The DNA of the CDR3 is TGTGCCAGCAGTTACTCGGGGACTAGCGCCTACGAGCAGTACTTC.

This clone was observed a handful of times. This CDR3 reads CARRGGRREQYF. As DNA, the CDR3 is TGTGCCAGACGCGGGGGCCGGAGGGAGCAGTACTTC. The chain couples TRBV5-3 to TRBJ2-7; D possibly corresponds to TRBD2 (7 bases). TRBV5-3 falls under the ORF class, with uncertain function. V was cut by 7 bases and J by 7 bases, with 15 bases left in between. The CDR3 has 12 amino acids.

This clone was seen a single time. The chain recombines TRBV5-1 with TRBJ2-3, with 11 nucleotides matching TRBD2. The germline CDR1 and CDR2 sequences are SGHRS and YFSETQ. This CDR3 contains 15 residues. The trim removed 1 base at V and 6 bases at J, leaving 4 bases unmatched. CDR3: CASSLLAGGVDTQYF. CDR3 in DNA: TGCGCCAGCAGCTTGTTAGCGGGAGGGGTGGATACGCAGTATTTT.

This chain joins TRBV30 and TRBJ2-3, with D possibly TRBD1 on 5 matching bases. The CDR3 runs 15 residues. V gave up 2 bases and J gave up 1 base, with 13 bases separating them. The germline V gene encodes CDR1 GTSNPN and CDR2 SVGIG (reference sequence). This chain's CDR3 is CAWSLRVVGTDTQYF. The CDR3 DNA reads as TGTGCCTGGAGTCTCAGGGTGGTGGGCACAGATACGCAGTATTTT.

The J gene is TRBJ1-6, the V gene TRBV28; a possible D gene is TRBD1 (5 bases). The CDR3 sequence is 13 residues long. The V end lost 6 bases, the J end lost 19 bases, and 22 bases lay between the germline ends. Germline V gene lookup returns CDR1 MDHEN and CDR2 SYDVKM. CDR3 coding DNA: TGTGCCAGCAGGGGAGGGGAGGAGGGGAATGAACACTTT. This codes for CASRGGEEGNEHF.

This chain links TRBV5-1 with TRBJ1-1; the match to TRBD1 covers 9 bases. Germline CDR1 is SGHRS and CDR2 is YFSETQ. The CDR3 is made up of 16 amino acids. The V and J ends lost 1 base and 5 bases, in that order; junction bases with no gene match: 9. CDR3 loop: CASSLFMRTGETEAFF. The CDR3 coding sequence is TGCGCCAGCAGCTTGTTCATGCGGACAGGGGAAACTGAAGCTTTCTTT.

V gene TRBV5-1 combines with J gene TRBJ2-1; TRBD2 matches 14 bases. The length of the CDR3 is 18 residues. Trimming cost V 2 bases and J 5 bases; bases outside gene matches: 9. Germline CDR1 is SGHRS and CDR2 is YFSETQ. The CDR3 region is CASSFMPTGLAGDNEQFF. CDR3 in DNA: TGCGCCAGCAGCTTTATGCCTACGGGACTAGCGGGGGACAATGAGCAGTTCTTC.

V gene TRBV7-9 combines with J gene TRBJ2-7, with TRBD1 matching 11 bases. J lost 5 bases, V lost 4 bases, and 7 bases had no gene match. Germline CDR1 reads SEHNR; CDR2 reads FQNEAQ (reference sequence). This CDR3 comprises 15 residues. CDR3 bases: TGTGCCAGCAGCTCCCGGACAGGGGGCAACGACGAGCAGTACTTC. This sequence encodes CASSSRTGGNDEQYF.

This clone was counted between two and nine times. The V gene is TRBV6-1, the J gene TRBJ2-5; 8 bases are shared with TRBD1. V trimming: 5 bases; J trimming: 5 bases; junction bases outside the gene matches: 10. The CDR3 has 15 residues. Germline V gene lookup returns CDR1 MNHNS and CDR2 SASEGT. CDR3 sequence: CASSSPQGAVETQYF. The CDR3 DNA reads as TGTGCCAGCAGTTCACCTCAGGGGGCGGTTGAGACCCAGTACTTC.

On this clone itself: Other DNA sequences in the same sample also yield this CDR3. The rearrangement links TRBV18 to TRBJ2-7; D not resolved. The CDR3 has 13 residues. Looked up from germline, CDR1 is KGHSH and CDR2 is LQKENI. V lost 3 bases and J lost 2, with 8 bases in between. The CDR3: CASSPGDTYEQYF. CDR3 in DNA: TGTGCCAGCTCACCTGGCGACACCTACGAGCAGTACTTC.

This clone has just one count. This chain connects TRBV7-6 to TRBJ2-7, with TRBD1 matching 10 bases. The ends lost 5 bases at V and 2 bases at J; junction bases unmatched: 3. The germline gives CDR1 SGHVS, CDR2 FNYEAQ. This CDR3 is 14 amino acids long. CDR3 protein: CASSPGQGAYEQYF. The CDR3 nucleotides read TGTGCCAGCAGCCCAGGACAGGGGGCCTACGAGCAGTACTTC.